This is a list of T cell receptor beta chains from one sample in a study of human T cells and chemical hapten exposure. Each CDR3 protein is one row after TCRdb ran MiXCR on the RACE reads. Of about 360,000 distinct CDR3 sequences in the sample, around 6.9% are singletons; the top ten hold around 8.4%. This specimen consisted of whole blood, obtained in connection with sensitization to the hapten diphenylcyclopropenone (DPC). Every receptor here comes from a woman aged 18-29 years with alopecia areata. Some clones in this sample may be carry-over from other donors' samples. The CDR3 runs from the conserved cysteine through the conserved F or W. The D gene is left open where the match is weak. Size tells how often a clone was seen (once, few, many) or the class of an expanded clone, and some rows leave it out.

V	size	J	D	DNA	CDR3
TRBV20-1	few	TRBJ2-3	-	TGCAGTGCTAGAGATCTGGTCAGTACCGCGCAGTATTTT	CSARDLVSTAQYF
TRBV6-1	-	TRBJ2-3	TRBD2	TGTGCCAGCTTAGCGGGGGACCCCACAGATACGCAGTATTTT	CASLAGDPTDTQYF
TRBV28	few	TRBJ2-3	-	TGTGCCAGCAGCCGCAGGGGCCCGATCCACCTTAGCACAGATACGCAGTATTTT	CASSRRGPIHLSTDTQYF
TRBV27	few	TRBJ1-3	-	TGTGCCAGCAGTTTAGGGGCAGCCCCTGGAAACACCATATATTTT	CASSLGAAPGNTIYF
TRBV6-1	-	TRBJ1-2	-	TGTGCCAGCAGTGAAGGAGTGGGAGTCTATGGCTACACCTTC	CASSEGVGVYGYTF
TRBV25-1	-	TRBJ2-5	-	TGTGCCACCGAGACATTGGTGGAGACCCAGTACTTC	CATETLVETQYF
TRBV7-6	-	TRBJ2-6	-	TGTGCCAGCAGCCCTGTTGGGGCCCGTGGGGCCAACGTCCTGACTTTC	CASSPVGARGANVLTF
TRBV3-1	-	TRBJ1-1	-	TGTGCCAGCAGCCAGGGCGACAGGCACACTGAAGCTTTCTTT	CASSQGDRHTEAFF
TRBV14	-	TRBJ1-4	-	TGTGCCAGCAGCCAAACGGGGGAGGCTAATGAAAAACTGTTTTTT	CASSQTGEANEKLFF
TRBV7-8	-	TRBJ1-2	TRBD1	TGTGCCAGCAGCCCCCCCGCCGGGACAGGGGACCTCTATGGCTACACCTTC	CASSPPAGTGDLYGYTF
TRBV7-9	few	TRBJ1-1	-	TGTGCCAGCAGCCCCTCCCGTGCCAGGTTGGGCACTGAAGCTTTCTTT	CASSPSRARLGTEAFF
TRBV12-3/TRBV12-4	-	TRBJ2-7	-	TGTGCCAGCAGTCAAAGGGGGGCCTACTACGAGCAGTACTTC	CASSQRGAYYEQYF
TRBV13	many	TRBJ2-3	-	TGTGCCAGCAGCTCTGGGAGGAGCACAGATACGCAGTATTTT	CASSSGRSTDTQYF
TRBV29-1	few	TRBJ1-4	-	TGCAGCGTTGAAGCTCCAACTAATGAAAAACTGTTTTTT	CSVEAPTNEKLFF
TRBV7-6	few	TRBJ1-5	TRBD1	TGTGCCAGCAGCTTAAGGGACAGGGTAGACCCCCAGAGCAATCAGCCCCAGCATTTT	CASSLRDRVDPQSNQPQHF
TRBV7-9	-	TRBJ1-1	-	TGTGCCAGCAGCTTAAGCCAGGGATGGACTGAAGCTTTCTTT	CASSLSQGWTEAFF
TRBV27	-	TRBJ2-1	TRBD2	TGTGCCAGCAGTTTAATTGGGGGGGGAAATGAGCAGTTCTTC	CASSLIGGGNEQFF
TRBV4-2	many	TRBJ2-7	-	TGTGCCAGCAGCACGGACCTGGGCTACTACGAGCAGTACTTC	CASSTDLGYYEQYF
TRBV4-3	-	TRBJ1-1	-	TGCGCCAGCAGCCAAGAGGATAGAAGGGGACGGACTGAAGCTTTCTTT	CASSQEDRRGRTEAFF
TRBV18	-	TRBJ2-1	TRBD2	TGTGCCAGCTCAATGGTCCGGCGGGGGAGTGTGAATGAGCAGTTCTTC	CASSMVRRGSVNEQFF
TRBV9	-	TRBJ2-3	-	TGTGCCAGCAGCGTAGATGGCGGGGGCACAGATACGCAGTATTTT	CASSVDGGGTDTQYF
TRBV7-9	-	TRBJ2-5	TRBD2	TGTGCCAGCGAAATTAGCGGGCAAGAGACCCAGTACTTC	CASEISGQETQYF
TRBV7-6	many	TRBJ2-5	-	TGTGCCAGCAGCTTAGGTGAACAGCTCCAAGAGACCCAGTACTTC	CASSLGEQLQETQYF
TRBV20-1	many	TRBJ2-1	-	TGCAGTGCTAGAGTCGAGACAGGAGCCAGGGTCTTC	CSARVETGARVF
TRBV7-2	-	TRBJ2-3	TRBD1	TGTGCCAGCAGGAGAGACAGGGGGCTAGCAGATACGCAGTATTTT	CASRRDRGLADTQYF
TRBV6-2/TRBV6-3	few	TRBJ1-1	-	TGTGCCAGCAGCTCCGTGAGCACTGAAGCTTTCTTT	CASSSVSTEAFF
TRBV10-3	many	TRBJ1-1	-	TGTGCCATCAGTGAGGGAGGAGGGACTGAAGCTTTCTTT	CAISEGGGTEAFF
TRBV15	few	TRBJ1-2	TRBD1	TGTGCCACCAGCAGCATGGGACAGGCGCTGAATGGCTACACCTTC	CATSSMGQALNGYTF
TRBV6-5	many	TRBJ2-7	TRBD1	TGTGCCAGCAGTACTAGGACAGGGAGAGAGCAGTACTTC	CASSTRTGREQYF
TRBV6-5	many	TRBJ2-5	-	TGTGCCAGCAGTTCCAACTCCTGGAGCGGGTGGGAGACCCAGTACTTC	CASSSNSWSGWETQYF
TRBV6-5	-	TRBJ1-6	TRBD1	TGTGCCAGCAGTTTCCGGGACAGAAATTCACCCCTCCACTTT	CASSFRDRNSPLHF
TRBV9	-	TRBJ1-2	TRBD1	TGTGCCAGCAGCGTAGGAGGGGACAGTCTTAACTATGGCTACACCTTC	CASSVGGDSLNYGYTF
TRBV13	-	TRBJ2-1	-	TGTGCCAGCAGCTCGGGACCCCACAATGAGCAGTTCTTC	CASSSGPHNEQFF
TRBV5-1	-	TRBJ2-7	TRBD1	TGCGCCAGCAGCTTGGCGGGACAGCGTACCACCAACGAGCAGTACTTC	CASSLAGQRTTNEQYF
TRBV2	few	TRBJ2-1	TRBD2	TGTGCCAGCAGGCCGGGACTAGCGGGATCGAGCTCCTACAATGAGCAGTTCTTC	CASRPGLAGSSSYNEQFF
TRBV27	many	TRBJ2-2	-	TGTGCCAGCAGTTTAACTCTAAACACCGGGGAGCTGTTTTTT	CASSLTLNTGELFF
TRBV11-2	many	TRBJ2-1	-	TGTGCCAGCAGCTCCCGGGACCCTAGGACCTACAATGAGCAGTTCTTC	CASSSRDPRTYNEQFF
TRBV12-3/TRBV12-4	-	TRBJ1-4	-	TGTGCCAGCAGTTTAGTTCGCCGGGGCCTGGGGGAAAAACTGTTTTTT	CASSLVRRGLGEKLFF
TRBV6-6	few	TRBJ2-2	-	TGTGCCAGCAGTTTGGACGGCAGGGGCGGGGAGCTGTTTTTT	CASSLDGRGGELFF
TRBV23-1	-	TRBJ2-2	-	TGCGCCAGCAGTCAACTATTCGGGAACGGGGAGCTGTTTTTT	CASSQLFGNGELFF